These 30 T cell receptor beta chains were sequenced from one sample in a study of CD8 T cells in Susac syndrome (dated by TCRdb to about 2019). Receptor libraries were prepared by the immunoSEQ multiplex PCR assay. RNA was extracted using the RNeasy kit, and roughly 0.5 to 1 ug of the RNA was reverse transcribed with random hexamers. The public reads were run again by TCRdb, first through fastp at Q25 and then through MiXCR, and only productive beta chains were kept. Duplicate CDR3 protein sequences are folded into a single record with the most common DNA and genes. The sample yields tens of thousands of distinct CDR3 sequences; over 90% were counted once. The ten top clones hold 0.26% of the sample. Source material: CD8+ T cells from PBMCs. The source is a human donor in good health.

This clonotype was observed once. The genes are TRBV7-2 and TRBJ2-7; TRBD1 matches 9 bases. The CDR3 has 16 amino acids. V was clipped by 3 bases and J by 0 bases; unmatched bases: 6. Germline V gene sequence: CDR1 SGHTA, CDR2 FQGNSA. The CDR3 reads CASSFTGTGNSYEQYF. As DNA, the CDR3 is TGTGCCAGCAGCTTTACCGGGACAGGGAACTCCTACGAGCAGTACTTC.

The V call is TRBV6-5, the J call TRBJ2-1, with 8 positions matching TRBD1. Germline V lookup: CDR1 MNHEY, CDR2 SVGAGI. This CDR3 is built from 15 residues. Losses at the gene ends were 2 bases for V and 6 bases for J; bases not matched to a gene: 6. The CDR3 loop reads CASSYPRGLSNEQFF. The CDR3 nucleotides read TGTGCCAGCAGTTACCCCAGGGGGCTCAGCAATGAGCAGTTCTTC.

The chain carries TRBV15 and TRBJ2-5; 9 bases align to TRBD1. CDR1 LNHNV and CDR2 YYDKDF come from the germline V gene (reference sequence). The CDR3 sequence is 14 residues long. V dropped 5 bases and J dropped 4; count of bases not matched to a gene: 5. The CDR3 DNA reads TGTGCCACCAGCTGGGGACAGGGCGGAGAGACCCAGTACTTC. It codes for CATSWGQGGETQYF.

The rearrangement uses TRBV29-1 and TRBJ1-2; D remains unclear. Germline CDR1 and CDR2: SQVTM and ANQGSEA. The CDR3 sequence is 12 residues long. With 5 bases removed from V and 0 bases from J, the gap between germline ends came to 7 bases. DNA for the CDR3: TGCAGCGTTCAAAGGACTAACTATGGCTACACCTTC. Protein product: CSVQRTNYGYTF.

The chain couples TRBV15 to TRBJ1-2; 9 bases are shared with TRBD1. CDR3 size: 15 residues. From germline, CDR1 is LNHNV and CDR2 YYDKDF (reference sequence). V lost 3 bases, J lost 6 bases, and 8 bases stayed unmatched. The CDR3, as DNA: TGTGCCACCAGCAGCCTATGGGACAGGGAAGATGGCTACACCTTC. It is translated as CATSSLWDREDGYTF.

The V gene is TRBV12-3 or TRBV12-4, the J gene TRBJ2-1; D might be TRBD1 (6 bases). Trimming stripped 8 bases from V and 2 bases from J, with 10 bases between. The CDR3 contains 13 residues. This CDR3 is CASEDRAYNEQFF. CDR3 DNA sequence: TGTGCCAGCGAGGACAGAGCCTACAATGAGCAGTTCTTC.

CDR3 sequence (DNA): TGCGCCAGCAGCTTAACCGGGACAGGGCGTTATGAGCAGTTCTTC. Protein: CASSLTGTGRYEQFF. This rearrangement joins TRBV5-1 to TRBJ2-1; 9 bases align to TRBD1. V shed 2 bases and J 8 bases; nucleotides not matched to a gene: 8. The CDR3 has 15 residues. Per the germline V gene, CDR1 is SGHRS and CDR2 is YFSETQ.

The genes are TRBV7-8 and TRBJ2-7; 10 bases match TRBD1. Germline V gene lookup returns CDR1 SGHVS and CDR2 FQNEAQ. This CDR3 is 16 amino acids long. The ends lost 1 base at V and 3 bases at J; junction bases unmatched: 6. The CDR3 spells CASSLEPGQGLYEQYV. Written as DNA, the CDR3 is TGTGCCAGCAGCTTAGAGCCGGGACAGGGGCTCTACGAGCAGTACGTC.

The J gene is TRBJ2-5, the V gene TRBV20-1; 7 nucleotides line up with TRBD1. The trim removed 5 bases at V and 4 bases at J, leaving 13 bases unmatched. The CDR3 is made up of 15 amino acids. Looked up from germline, CDR1 is DFQATT and CDR2 is SNEGSKA (reference sequence). For the CDR3, the DNA is TGCAGTGCTCGGGACCAAGTAGGGACAGCAGAGACCCAGTACTTC. Translating it yields CSARDQVGTAETQYF.

The chain links TRBV12-3 or TRBV12-4 to TRBJ2-5; a weak D match, TRBD2 (5 bases). The CDR3 contains 14 residues. The V end lost 7 bases, the J end lost 3 bases, and 15 bases lay between the germline ends. As DNA, the CDR3 is TGTGCCAGCAATTCCCGGTCGGGGAAAGAGACCCAGTACTTC. It translates to CASNSRSGKETQYF.

Regarding this clonotype: An end of the junction does not agree with germline; a read error may underlie this. The rearrangement joins TRBV7-9 to TRBJ1-1; D is unclear. The CDR3 consists of 14 residues. The V gene's germline CDR1 is SEHNR and CDR2 FQNEAQ (reference sequence). This chain's CDR3 is CACSSLSMNTEAFF. Written as DNA, the CDR3 is TGTGCCTGCAGCTCACTAAGCATGAACACTGAAGCTTTCTTT.

The gene calls are TRBV29-1 and TRBJ2-4, with D perhaps matching TRBD2 (6 bases). The CDR3 contains 11 residues. Germline V gene data show CDR1 as SQVTM and CDR2 as ANQGSEA. V dropped 6 bases and J dropped 9 bases, with 12 bases sitting between them. This CDR3 reads CSVSGGIIQYF. CDR3 DNA sequence: TGCAGCGTCTCAGGAGGGATCATTCAGTACTTC.

J is TRBJ1-1 and V is TRBV3-1; no clear D gene. The CDR3 is made up of 11 amino acids. Germline lookup yields CDR1 LGHDT and CDR2 YNNKEL (reference sequence). Trimming cost V 7 bases and J 8 bases, with 11 bases left between them. The CDR3 protein is CASTIAGEAFF. The CDR3 DNA sequence: TGTGCCAGCACCATAGCGGGCGAAGCTTTCTTT.

The V call is TRBV28, the J call TRBJ2-7; 13 positions match TRBD2. Germline CDR1 and CDR2: MDHEN and SYDVKM. J was trimmed by 3 bases and V by 5 bases; bases with no gene match: 4. The CDR3 has 15 residues. Here the CDR3 DNA reads TGTGCCAGCAGTCTTGGACTAGCGGGGGTCTACGAGCAGTACGTC. This sequence encodes CASSLGLAGVYEQYV.

The chain uses TRBV7-6 and TRBJ1-1; D is undetermined. This CDR3 comprises 14 residues. Germline lookup yields CDR1 SGHVS and CDR2 FNYEAQ. The V and J ends lost 5 bases and 1 base respectively, with 11 bases between them. The CDR3 coding sequence is TGTGCCAGCAGCCCAACGGTGGCGAACACTGAAGCTTTCTTT. It encodes CASSPTVANTEAFF.

V and J are TRBV7-9 and TRBJ2-1; D remains ambiguous. Looked up from germline, CDR1 is SEHNR and CDR2 is FQNEAQ (reference sequence). Trimming removed 5 bases from V and 2 bases from J, with 4 bases in between. The CDR3 totals 12 residues. The CDR3 loop reads CASSPAYNEQFF. DNA of the CDR3: TGTGCCAGCAGCCCAGCCTACAATGAGCAGTTCTTC. Full variable domain (rest looked up from reference TRBV7-9 and TRBJ2-1): DTGVSQNPRHKITKRGQNVTFRCDPISEHNRLYWYRQTLGQGPEFLTYFQNEAQLEKSRLLSDRFSAERPKGSFSTLEIQRTEQGDSAMYLCASSPAYNEQFFGPGTRLTVL.

The chain couples TRBV6-4 to TRBJ2-2, with D possibly being TRBD2 (6 bases). The CDR3 runs 16 residues. Deletions cut 0 bases from V and 1 base from J, with 9 bases between. Germline V gene data show CDR1 as MRHNA and CDR2 as SNTAGT. DNA for the CDR3: TGTGCCAGCAGTGACTCTAGCGGAGAGAACACCGGGGAGCTGTTTTTT. Translating gives CASSDSSGENTGELFF.

The chain employs TRBV11-2 and TRBJ2-3, with D perhaps TRBD1 (5 bases). Germline CDR1 and CDR2: SGHAT and FQNNGV. V was clipped by 3 bases and J by 3 bases, with 10 bases between them. The CDR3 sequence is 14 residues long. The CDR3: CASSFRRDTDTQYF. The CDR3 DNA sequence: TGTGCCAGCAGCTTTCGCAGGGATACAGATACGCAGTATTTT.

This clonotype has only a few counts. The rearrangement links TRBV29-1 to TRBJ2-7, with D hard to call. Germline lookup yields CDR1 SQVTM and CDR2 ANQGSEA. The CDR3 is 14 amino acids. V lost 3 bases, J lost 0 bases, and 12 bases lay in between. This CDR3 is CSVDLIGSSYEQYF. CDR3 coding DNA: TGCAGCGTTGATCTCATCGGAAGCTCCTACGAGCAGTACTTC.

This chain joins TRBV20-1 and TRBJ2-1, with 9 bases fitting TRBD2. Germline assignment: CDR1 DFQATT and CDR2 SNEGSKA (reference sequence). The junction had 9 bases not matched to a gene; V was cut back by 2 bases and J by 4 bases. The CDR3 has 16 amino acids. CDR3 residues: CSARKVAGEVYNEQFF. CDR3 DNA sequence: TGCAGTGCTAGAAAAGTAGCGGGAGAGGTGTACAATGAGCAGTTCTTC.

This sequence joins TRBV3-1 and TRBJ1-2; no clear D gene. There are 15 residues in the CDR3. Germline CDR1 reads LGHDT; CDR2 reads YNNKEL (reference sequence). V lost 1 base and J 0 bases, leaving 9 bases between the germline ends. The CDR3 coding sequence is TGTGCCAGCAGCCAAGTCGGTCAGGCTAACTATGGCTACACCTTC. It yields the protein CASSQVGQANYGYTF.

In this sample, this clonotype turned up once. The genes are TRBV29-1 and TRBJ2-1; D is perhaps TRBD1 or TRBD2 (5 bases each). Germline CDR1 SQVTM, CDR2 ANQGSEA. The germline V and J ends were trimmed by 7 bases and 9 bases, with 13 bases remaining between them. The CDR3 length is 11 residues. The CDR3 DNA sequence: TGCAGCGCCTCCGAGGGGACTGAGCAGTTCTTC. Protein: CSASEGTEQFF.

V is TRBV2 and J is TRBJ2-3; the D gene could be TRBD1 or TRBD2 (5 bases each). Trimming left V 10 bases short and J 2 bases short, with 13 bases between. There are 13 residues in the CDR3. Germline lookup yields CDR1 SNHLY and CDR2 FYNNEI. The CDR3 is CAKVRGLTDTQYF. The DNA of the CDR3 is TGTGCCAAAGTCCGGGGCCTCACAGATACGCAGTATTTT.

The chain couples TRBV6-5 to TRBJ2-3; D not resolved. This CDR3 has 13 amino acids. The germline V gene has CDR1 MNHEY and CDR2 SVGAGI. Trimming took off 4 bases at V and 0 bases at J, with 5 bases between the two ends. The CDR3 bases are TGTGCCAGCAGTTTGCAGAGCACAGATACGCAGTATTTT. Protein: CASSLQSTDTQYF.

This clonotype was detected only once. One end of the junction varies from germline; a read error may be responsible. The chain couples TRBV27 to TRBJ2-7; the D call may be TRBD1 or TRBD2 (7 bases each). This CDR3 contains 14 residues. Looked up from germline, CDR1 is MNHEY and CDR2 is SMNVEV (reference sequence). DNA for the CDR3: TGTGCCAGCAGCCTGACAGGGCGAGGGATCCGGGAGGACTTC. It translates to CASSLTGRGIREDF.

The chain uses TRBV9 and TRBJ2-7; 12 nucleotides agree with TRBD2. In germline, CDR1 is SGDLS, CDR2 YYNGEE. The ends lost 4 bases at V and 7 bases at J; junction bases unmatched: 6. This CDR3 is built from 14 residues. The CDR3 reads CASSKTSGGYEQYF. The CDR3 DNA reads TGTGCCAGCAGCAAGACTAGCGGGGGCTATGAGCAGTACTTC.

Here the CDR3 reads CASSPPGIYNEQFF. As DNA, the CDR3 is TGTGCCAGCAGCCCCCCCGGGATCTACAATGAGCAGTTCTTC. The chain uses TRBV7-9 and TRBJ2-1; possible D gene TRBD2, 5 bases. This CDR3 is 14 amino acids long. Trimming cost V 5 bases and J 3 bases, with 11 bases left between them. Germline V gene lookup returns CDR1 SEHNR and CDR2 FQNEAQ (reference sequence).

The chain carries TRBV20-1 and TRBJ2-2; 9 bases line up with TRBD2. This CDR3 spans 15 amino acids. V dropped 6 bases and J dropped 4; count of bases not matched to a gene: 9. Germline CDR1 and CDR2: DFQATT and SNEGSKA (reference sequence). The CDR3 DNA is TGCAGTGCCCCCGGGACTAGCCGCCTCACCGGGGAGCTGTTTTTT. Translation: CSAPGTSRLTGELFF.

V gene TRBV7-9 combines with J gene TRBJ2-7, with no clear D. Trimming left V 5 bases short and J 3 bases short, with 14 bases between. Germline CDR1 SEHNR, CDR2 FQNEAQ (reference sequence). CDR3 length: 14 amino acids. The CDR3 DNA follows: TGTGCCAGCAGCACACCTGCCCAGAGCTACGAGCAGTACTTC. Its translation: CASSTPAQSYEQYF.

In its sample, this clonotype was seen once. The chain is built from TRBV18 and TRBJ1-2; 7 bases map to TRBD1. This CDR3 spans 15 amino acids. Germline CDR1 is KGHSH and CDR2 is LQKENI. V was clipped by 7 bases and J by 5 bases; unmatched bases: 13. The CDR3 loop is CASFDRDQLPYGYTF. CDR3 DNA: TGTGCCAGCTTCGACAGGGACCAGCTACCGTATGGCTACACCTTC.